This T cell receptor beta chain originates from a study of T cell responses to AZD1222 COVID-19 vaccine. Study results and limitations: Reports indicate that nearly half of spike-specific TCRs are directed at unmutated variant regions. Among AZD1222 vaccinees, only six or seven were seropositive at baseline. Spike-specific TCR repertoires showed rising breadth and depth after two AZD1222 doses.

Germline loops: CDR1 SGDLS, CDR2 YYNGEE. The CDR3 spans 14 residues. V shed 5 bases and J shed 4 bases, with 12 bases lying between them. Second-dose schedules of about 4 or about 12 weeks were combined. The assay was immunoSEQ multiplex PCR, and TCRdb's table has in-frame clones only and misses some. Among 120,000 to 150,000 clones listed, approximately 89% were seen once. As for this clone: The antigen remains undetermined.

The starting material was peripheral blood, obtained 28 days after the second AZD1222 dose. The V call is TRBV9, the J call TRBJ2-2, with D perhaps matching TRBD1 (6 bases). The clonotype was recovered from an adult who received the AZD1222 COVID-19 vaccine. The CDR3: CASRAQGITGELFF. In DNA, the CDR3 is TGTGCCAGCAGAGCTCAGGGGATCACCGGGGAGCTGTTTTTT.